Presented here are 17 T cell receptor beta chains from one specimen sequenced in a study of cytomegalovirus exposure and HLA in healthy donors. In the PCR, 60 Vbeta and 13 Jbeta primers were used. Profiling relied on immunoSEQ multiplex PCR, and the TCRdb table lists in-frame clones only, not all of them. Found here are fewer than 150,000 clones, 70% to 80% of them singletons; the top ten hold 15% to 20%. The sample comprised PBMCs. Receptors originate from a man aged 45 to 65 in good health and CMV-seropositive.

V is TRBV10-3 and J is TRBJ2-5, with 8 nucleotides matching TRBD2. The better agreement between TRBJ2-7 and the DNA end casts doubt on the J call. The germline V gene has CDR1 ENHRY and CDR2 SYGVKD. The CDR3 is made up of 15 amino acids. In DNA, the CDR3 is TGTGCCATCAGCCGTCCCACTAGCGGCTCCTACGAGCAGTACTTC. Amino acids: CAISRPTSGSYEQYF.

This sequence joins TRBV6-1 and TRBJ1-2, with D possibly being TRBD1 (6 bases). V was cut by 10 bases and J by 2 bases, with 17 bases left in between. Per the germline V gene, CDR1 is MNHNS and CDR2 is SASEGT. The CDR3 runs to 14 residues. CDR3 amino acids: CATRGGETNYGYTF. DNA for the CDR3: TGTGCCACCAGAGGGGGGGAGACGAACTATGGCTACACCTTC.

This sequence joins TRBV14 and TRBJ2-7; TRBD2 might be the D (5 bases). V shed 0 bases and J shed 2 bases, with 11 bases lying between them. The CDR3 sequence is 15 residues long. From germline, CDR1 is SGHDN and CDR2 FVKESK. CDR3 DNA: TGTGCCAGCAGCCAAGATCGAGGGCAGGCCTACGAGCAGTACTTC. It is translated as CASSQDRGQAYEQYF.

The chain recombines TRBV15 with TRBJ2-3; D is ambiguous. Germline lookup yields CDR1 LNHNV and CDR2 YYDKDF (reference sequence). The CDR3 covers 15 residues. Trimming cost V 1 base and J 1 base, with 9 bases left between them. CDR3: CATSRAGVGTDTQYF. CDR3 in DNA: TGTGCCACCAGCAGAGCGGGTGTGGGCACAGATACGCAGTATTTT. The complete variable domain, with remaining parts taken from reference TRBV15 and TRBJ2-3, reads DAMVIQNPRYQVTQFGKPVTLSCSQTLNHNVMYWYQQKSSQAPKLLFHYYDKDFNNEADTPDNFQSRRPNTSFCFLDIRSPGLGDTAMYLCATSRAGVGTDTQYFGPGTRLTVL.

The gene calls are TRBV21-1 and TRBJ1-5; TRBD1 is the table's D call and was not checked against the DNA. TRBV21-1 is designated a pseudogene. This CDR3 contains 16 residues. The CDR3 loop reads CASSNKTGTVYQPQHF. DNA for the CDR3: TGTGCCAGCAGCAATAAAACCGGGACAGTTTATCAGCCCCAGCATTTT.

This chain uses TRBV7-6 with TRBJ2-3; tentative D call: TRBD1 (7 bases). The CDR3 extends over 15 amino acids. The V gene's germline CDR1 is SGHVS and CDR2 FNYEAQ. Trimming removed 0 bases at V and 3 bases at J, with 10 bases between. The CDR3 DNA is TGTGCCAGCAGCTTAGCGCAGGGGGGAACAGATACGCAGTATTTT. This sequence encodes CASSLAQGGTDTQYF.

The chain combines TRBV2 with TRBJ2-7, with TRBD2 matching over 7 bases. The V segment lost 8 bases and the J segment 5 bases; nucleotides outside the gene matches: 9. CDR3 length: 13 residues. CDR1 is SNHLY, CDR2 FYNNEI, per germline. The DNA for the CDR3 is TGTGCCAGCGGCTTAAGCGGGGTCCACGAGCAGTACTTC. Translation: CASGLSGVHEQYF.

The chain recombines TRBV19 with TRBJ1-3, with TRBD1 as a possible D gene (5 bases). The ends were cut back, 1 base at V and 2 bases at J, with 12 bases in the middle. The CDR3 covers 16 residues. In germline, CDR1 is LNHDA, CDR2 SQIVND (reference sequence). Here the CDR3 reads CASSIGGRVAGNTIYF. CDR3 in DNA: TGTGCCAGTAGTATAGGAGGCAGGGTGGCTGGAAACACCATATATTTT.

The chain recombines TRBV5-4 with TRBJ2-3, with 8 bases identical to TRBD1. Germline trimming cut 5 bases from V and 2 bases from J; bases unmatched to any gene: 7. Per germline, CDR1 SGHNT and CDR2 YYREEE (reference sequence). This CDR3 spans 15 amino acids. The CDR3 DNA follows: TGTGCCAGCAGTTGGGGACAGGCCTTCACAGATACGCAGTATTTT. Protein sequence: CASSWGQAFTDTQYF.

Here the CDR3 reads CASSLDEGGAAFF. Here the CDR3 DNA reads TGTGCCAGCAGCTTAGATGAAGGGGGCGCAGCTTTCTTT. The rearrangement joins TRBV7-2 to TRBJ1-1, with 7 bases matching TRBD1. Per germline, CDR1 SGHTA and CDR2 FQGNSA. The V gene end was trimmed by 1 base and the J gene end by 10 bases; junction bases not matched to a gene: 6. The length of the CDR3 is 13 residues. Full variable domain (remainder filled in from reference TRBV7-2 and TRBJ1-1): GAGVSQSPSNKVTEKGKDVELRCDPISGHTALYWYRQSLGQGLEFLIYFQGNSAPDKSGLPSDRFSAERTGGSVSTLTIQRTQQEDSAVYLCASSLDEGGAAFFGQGTRLTVV.

On this clone itself: At one end the junction does not follow the germline gene, possibly because of a read error. The CDR3 region has the DNA TGTGTCAGCAGCTTGCCCGTACCTCCCAAGGGAGAACCTAGCACAGATACGCAGTATTTT. As protein: CVSSLPVPPKGEPSTDTQYF. The V gene is TRBV7-8, the J gene TRBJ2-3; D may be TRBD2 (5 bases). The CDR3 has 20 residues. The germline gives CDR1 SGHVS, CDR2 FQNEAQ.

In this sample, this clone turned up a few times. The chain recombines TRBV5-1 with TRBJ1-2; D may be TRBD1 (6 bases). The V gene's germline CDR1 is SGHRS and CDR2 YFSETQ. Between the trimmed V and J ends, which lost 4 bases and 8 bases, there was a span of 12 bases. The CDR3 consists of 12 residues. The chain's CDR3 is CASSLGASGYTF. Here the CDR3 DNA reads TGCGCCAGCAGCCTGGGGGCTAGCGGCTACACCTTC.

The gene calls are TRBV5-5 and TRBJ1-6; no definite D call. This CDR3 is built from 14 residues. Trimming removed 3 bases at V and 9 bases at J, with 13 bases between. The germline CDR1 and CDR2 sequences are SGHKS and YYEKEE (reference sequence). This chain's CDR3 is CASSSAGSFSPLHF. The CDR3 coding sequence is TGTGCCAGCAGCTCAGCAGGCTCATTTTCACCCCTCCACTTT.

The chain combines TRBV6-6 with TRBJ2-2, with a possible D match to TRBD2 (6 bases). This CDR3 contains 14 residues. Trimming left V 5 bases short and J 5 bases short, with 12 bases between. Germline-derived CDR1 and CDR2 are MNHNY and SVGAGI (reference sequence). This CDR3 is CASSPTGGTGELFF. The CDR3 DNA sequence: TGTGCCAGCAGTCCCACCGGGGGAACCGGGGAGCTGTTTTTT.

This clone was counted a single time. J is TRBJ2-7 and V is TRBV7-9; D is ambiguous. Trimming shortened V by 2 bases and J by 2 bases, and 4 bases separated the two germline ends. Germline assignment: CDR1 SEHNR and CDR2 FQNEAQ (reference sequence). The CDR3 totals 12 residues. CDR3 in DNA: TGTGCCAGCAGCTTAACTACCTACGAGCAGTACTTC. It translates to CASSLTTYEQYF.

The chain recombines TRBV6-6 with TRBJ1-5; D is ambiguous. The CDR3 consists of 13 residues. The V gene lost 6 bases and the J gene lost 5 bases, with 11 bases spanning the gap. Germline V lookup: CDR1 MNHNY, CDR2 SVGAGI (reference sequence). This chain's CDR3 is CASRPGPHQPQHF. In DNA form, the CDR3 reads TGTGCCAGCAGGCCGGGTCCTCATCAGCCCCAGCATTTT.

The gene calls are TRBV7-9 and TRBJ2-4; D is ambiguous. The CDR3 is made up of 14 amino acids. V was pared by 0 bases and J by 4 bases, with 7 bases between. Per the germline V gene, CDR1 is SEHNR and CDR2 is FQNEAQ (reference sequence). The CDR3 protein is CASSLALEKNIQYF. CDR3 coding DNA: TGTGCCAGCAGCTTAGCTCTAGAGAAAAACATTCAGTACTTC.